The entry below describes one TCR beta chain. This record belongs to a study of cytomegalovirus exposure and HLA in healthy donors. PCR amplification relied on 60 Vbeta primers (plus 13 Jbeta primers). Sequencing was performed with immunoSEQ multiplex PCR; in TCRdb, only in-frame clones are kept and a portion is missing. Here the sample spans 100,000 to 120,000 clones, 13% to 15% being singletons. V lost 4 bases, J lost 1 base, and 14 bases lay in between. Germline V gene data show CDR1 as LGHNA and CDR2 as YSLEER. The CDR3 contains 16 residues. The TCR sequence derives from a female donor in good health and CMV-seronegative. The sample taken for sequencing was PBMCs. The rearrangement joins TRBV4-3 to TRBJ2-1, with D possibly being TRBD1 (6 bases). The CDR3 loop is CASSRQGTLSYNEQFF. DNA of the CDR3: TGCGCCAGCAGCCGACAAGGGACATTGTCCTACAATGAGCAGTTCTTC.